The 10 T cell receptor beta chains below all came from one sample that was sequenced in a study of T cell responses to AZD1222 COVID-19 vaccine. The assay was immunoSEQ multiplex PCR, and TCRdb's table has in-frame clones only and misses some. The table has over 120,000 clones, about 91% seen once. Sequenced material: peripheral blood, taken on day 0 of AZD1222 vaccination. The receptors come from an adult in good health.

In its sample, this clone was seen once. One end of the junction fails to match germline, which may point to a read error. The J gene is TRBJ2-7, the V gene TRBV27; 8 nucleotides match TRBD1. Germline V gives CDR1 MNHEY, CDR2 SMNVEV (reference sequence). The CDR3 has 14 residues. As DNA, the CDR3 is TGTGCCAGTAGTTCCGGGACAGGCCCCTACGAGCAGTACTTC. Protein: CASSSGTGPYEQYF.

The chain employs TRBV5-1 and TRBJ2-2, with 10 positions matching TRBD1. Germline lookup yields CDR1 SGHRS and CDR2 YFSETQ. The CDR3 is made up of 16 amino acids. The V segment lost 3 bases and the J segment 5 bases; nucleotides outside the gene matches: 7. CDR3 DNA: TGCGCCAGCAGCTACAGACAGGGGGCGGGGACCGGGGAGCTGTTTTTT. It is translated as CASSYRQGAGTGELFF. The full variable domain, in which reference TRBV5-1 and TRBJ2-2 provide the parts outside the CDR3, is KAGVTQTPRYLIKTRGQQVTLSCSPISGHRSVSWYQQTPGQGLQFLFEYFSETQRNKGNFPGRFSGRQFSNSRSEMNVSTLELGDSALYLCASSYRQGAGTGELFFGEGSRLTVL.

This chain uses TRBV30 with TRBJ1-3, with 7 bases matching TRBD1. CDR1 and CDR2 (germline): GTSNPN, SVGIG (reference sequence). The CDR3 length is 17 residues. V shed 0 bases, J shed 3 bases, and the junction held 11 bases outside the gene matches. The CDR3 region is CAWSVPRGDLSGNTIYF. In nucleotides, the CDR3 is TGTGCCTGGAGTGTACCCAGGGGGGACCTGAGTGGAAACACCATATATTTT.

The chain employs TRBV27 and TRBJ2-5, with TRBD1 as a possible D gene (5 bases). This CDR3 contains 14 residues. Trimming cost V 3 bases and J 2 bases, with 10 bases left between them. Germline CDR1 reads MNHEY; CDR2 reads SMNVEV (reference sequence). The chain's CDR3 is CASSFDSGQETQYF. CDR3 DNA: TGTGCCAGCAGTTTCGACAGTGGGCAAGAGACCCAGTACTTC.

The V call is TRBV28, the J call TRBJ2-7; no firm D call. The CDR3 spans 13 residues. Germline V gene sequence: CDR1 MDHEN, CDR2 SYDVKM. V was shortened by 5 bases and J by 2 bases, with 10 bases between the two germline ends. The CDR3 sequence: CASSPVFPYEQYF. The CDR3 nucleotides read TGTGCCAGCAGTCCGGTATTCCCCTACGAGCAGTACTTC. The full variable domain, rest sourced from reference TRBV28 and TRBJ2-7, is DVKVTQSSRYLVKRTGEKVFLECVQDMDHENMFWYRQDPGLGLRLIYFSYDVKMKEKGDIPEGYSVSREKKERFSLILESASTNQTSMYLCASSPVFPYEQYFGPGTRLTVT.

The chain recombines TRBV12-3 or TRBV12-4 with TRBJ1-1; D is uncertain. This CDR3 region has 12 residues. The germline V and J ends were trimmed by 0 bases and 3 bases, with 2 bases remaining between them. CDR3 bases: TGTGCCAGCAGTTTAGCAGACACTGAAGCTTTCTTT. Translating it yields CASSLADTEAFF.

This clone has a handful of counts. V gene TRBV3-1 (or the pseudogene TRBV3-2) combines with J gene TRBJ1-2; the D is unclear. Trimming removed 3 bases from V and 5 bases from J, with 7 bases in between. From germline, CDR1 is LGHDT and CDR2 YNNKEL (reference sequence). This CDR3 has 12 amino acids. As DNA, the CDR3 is TGTGCCAGCAGCCAGTCGGGGTATGGCTACACCTTC. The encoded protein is CASSQSGYGYTF.

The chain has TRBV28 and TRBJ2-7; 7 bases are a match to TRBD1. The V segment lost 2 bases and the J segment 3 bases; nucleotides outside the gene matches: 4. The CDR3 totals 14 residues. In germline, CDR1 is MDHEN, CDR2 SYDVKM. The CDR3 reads CASSLAAGGYEQYF. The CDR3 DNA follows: TGTGCCAGCAGTTTAGCGGCAGGGGGCTACGAGCAGTACTTC.

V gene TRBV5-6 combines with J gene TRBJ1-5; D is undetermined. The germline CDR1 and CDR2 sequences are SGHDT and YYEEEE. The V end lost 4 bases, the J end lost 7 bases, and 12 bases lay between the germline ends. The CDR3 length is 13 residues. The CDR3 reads CASSRPPGQPQHF. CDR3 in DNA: TGTGCCAGCAGCCGACCCCCTGGGCAGCCCCAGCATTTT. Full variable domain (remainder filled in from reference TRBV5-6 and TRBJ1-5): DAGVTQSPTHLIKTRGQQVTLRCSPKSGHDTVSWYQQALGQGPQFIFQYYEEEERQRGNFPDRFSGHQFPNYSSELNVNALLLGDSALYLCASSRPPGQPQHFGDGTRLSIL.

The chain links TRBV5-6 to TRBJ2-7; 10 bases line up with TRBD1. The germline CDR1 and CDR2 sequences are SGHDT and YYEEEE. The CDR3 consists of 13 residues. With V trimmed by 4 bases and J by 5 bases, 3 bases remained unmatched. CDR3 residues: CASSGGTGDEQYF. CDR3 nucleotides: TGTGCCAGCAGCGGCGGGACAGGGGACGAGCAGTACTTC.